A single sample gave rise to the 28 T cell receptor beta chains below, sequenced in a study of patients and donors after allogeneic stem cell transplantation. One entry per CDR3 protein, called by TCRdb with MiXCR from the RT-PCR reads. Of roughly 960,000 distinct CDR3 sequences listed, more than 15% are singletons. What was sequenced was blood, either unsorted or a sorted T cell fraction (not recorded which). These receptors were collected from a human donor who was either an allogeneic HSCT recipient or a stem cell or donor lymphocyte infusion donor (not recorded which). It is not recorded whose cells these are; they may come from a transplant donor.

The chain links TRBV30 to TRBJ2-5; no reliable D call. Germline CDR1 reads GTSNPN; CDR2 reads SVGIG (reference sequence). The CDR3 is 13 residues long. Trimming took 0 bases from V and 4 from J, leaving 9 bases between them. The CDR3 nucleotides read TGTGCCTGGAGTGTTGTGGTCGGAGAGACCCAGTACTTC. This translates into CAWSVVVGETQYF. Full variable domain (missing parts from reference TRBV30 and TRBJ2-5): SQTIHQWPATLVQPVGSPLSLECTVEGTSNPNLYWYRQAAGRGLQLLFYSVGIGQISSEVPQNLSASRPQDRQFILSSKKLLLSDSGFYLCAWSVVVGETQYFGPGTRLLVL.

This clonotype was seen only a few times. The chain is built from TRBV6-2 or TRBV6-3 and TRBJ1-5; tentative D call: TRBD1 (5 bases). In germline, CDR1 is MNHEY, CDR2 SVGEGT. The length of the CDR3 is 15 residues. The ends were cut back, 2 bases at V and 3 bases at J, with 11 bases in the middle. CDR3 sequence: CASSYEGVSNQPQHF. In DNA, the CDR3 is TGTGCCAGCAGTTACGAAGGGGTTTCCAATCAGCCCCAGCATTTT.

V and J are TRBV30 and TRBJ1-1; D perhaps matches TRBD1 (6 bases). The ends were cut back, 3 bases at V and 5 bases at J, with 13 bases in the middle. Germline CDR1 is GTSNPN and CDR2 is SVGIG (reference sequence). The CDR3 is made up of 13 amino acids. In DNA, the CDR3 is TGTGCCTGGAGGGAAGGTAGGGGGACTGAAGCTTTCTTT. Its protein product is CAWREGRGTEAFF.

The sample holds a few counts of this clonotype. A read error may explain this, as a much larger clone is one base away. The chain is built from TRBV6-2 or TRBV6-3 and TRBJ1-1; D is unresolved. Germline-derived CDR1 and CDR2 are MNHEY and SVGEGT. This CDR3 region has 13 residues. Trimming left V 7 bases short and J 1 base short, with 10 bases between. The CDR3: CASIPEGNTEAFF. In nucleotides, the CDR3 is TGTGCCAGCATTCCCGAGGGGAACACTGAAGCTTTCTTT.

Only a few counts were recorded for this clonotype. V gene TRBV7-2 combines with J gene TRBJ2-1, with a possible D match to TRBD2 (7 bases). V lost 5 bases and J lost 3, with 20 bases in between. The CDR3 spans 17 residues. Germline-derived CDR1 and CDR2 are SGHTA and FQGNSA. CDR3 nucleotides: TGTGCCAGCAGCCCAAATGGGGGGGCTAGATACTACAATGAGCAGTTCTTC. It is translated as CASSPNGGARYYNEQFF.

This clonotype was observed a few times. The V gene is TRBV9, the J gene TRBJ2-1; 15 bases agree with TRBD2. This CDR3 has 18 amino acids. Losses at the gene ends were 4 bases for V and 5 bases for J; bases not matched to a gene: 10. Germline V gives CDR1 SGDLS, CDR2 YYNGEE. CDR3 nucleotides: TGTGCCAGCAGCTTCGGACTAGCGGGAGGGTCCTTAGACAATGAGCAGTTCTTC. This gives the protein CASSFGLAGGSLDNEQFF. The full variable domain, its missing parts supplied by reference TRBV9 and TRBJ2-1, is DSGVTQTPKHLITATGQRVTLRCSPRSGDLSVYWYQQSLDQGLQFLIQYYNGEERAKGNILERFSAQQFPDLHSELNLSSLELGDSALYFCASSFGLAGGSLDNEQFFGPGTRLTVL.

This clonotype was recorded a few times. The chain carries TRBV4-3 and TRBJ1-2; no firm D call. This CDR3 region has 16 residues. CDR1 is LGHNA, CDR2 YSLEER, per germline. Trimming took 4 bases from V and 4 from J, leaving 19 bases between them. CDR3 sequence reads: CASSLSINPRSYGYTF. The DNA for the CDR3 is TGCGCCAGCAGCCTCTCGATAAACCCTCGTAGCTATGGCTACACCTTC.

The sample holds a few counts of this clonotype. The chain recombines TRBV7-2 with TRBJ1-1; no clear D gene. This CDR3 has 14 amino acids. From germline, CDR1 is SGHTA and CDR2 FQGNSA. The V gene lost 1 base and the J gene lost 6 bases, with 12 bases spanning the gap. The CDR3 loop is CASSLVGQASEAFF. In nucleotides, the CDR3 is TGTGCCAGCAGCTTAGTAGGGCAGGCATCTGAAGCTTTCTTT. The full variable domain, in which reference TRBV7-2 and TRBJ1-1 provide the parts outside the CDR3, is GAGVSQSPSNKVTEKGKDVELRCDPISGHTALYWYRQSLGQGLEFLIYFQGNSAPDKSGLPSDRFSAERTGGSVSTLTIQRTQQEDSAVYLCASSLVGQASEAFFGQGTRLTVV.

This clonotype turned up a few times. The rearrangement links TRBV9 to TRBJ2-4; possibly TRBD2 for D (6 bases). Germline values: CDR1 SGDLS, CDR2 YYNGEE. The CDR3 loop spans 10 amino acids. The germline V and J ends were trimmed by 0 bases and 16 bases, with 8 bases remaining between them. The CDR3 is CASSVDGSYF. CDR3 in DNA: TGTGCCAGCAGCGTAGACGGGAGTTACTTC.

V gene TRBV20-1 combines with J gene TRBJ1-6; TRBD1 might be the D (6 bases). Deletions cut 1 base from V and 6 bases from J, with 10 bases between. The V gene's germline CDR1 is DFQATT and CDR2 SNEGSKA (reference sequence). This CDR3 region has 14 residues. The CDR3 here is CSARADSSNSPLHF. As DNA, the CDR3 is TGCAGTGCTAGAGCGGACAGTTCTAATTCACCCCTCCACTTT.

This clonotype was seen only a few times. This chain uses TRBV29-1 with TRBJ1-1, with D uncertain. In germline, CDR1 is SQVTM, CDR2 ANQGSEA. The CDR3 is made up of 14 amino acids. V gave up 2 bases and J gave up 0 bases, with 10 bases separating them. The CDR3 bases are TGCAGCGTTGAACCAAAAGCTATGAACACTGAAGCTTTCTTT. Translation: CSVEPKAMNTEAFF.

This clonotype has only a few counts. The V and J genes are TRBV29-1 and TRBJ2-3; D is unclear. The CDR3 is made up of 14 amino acids. V was shortened by 6 bases and J by 0 bases, with 13 bases between the two germline ends. Germline lookup yields CDR1 SQVTM and CDR2 ANQGSEA. CDR3 sequence reads: CSVKTASSTDTQYF. CDR3 nucleotides: TGCAGCGTCAAAACAGCCTCTAGCACAGATACGCAGTATTTT.

This clonotype was counted at least ten times. The chain has TRBV5-4 and TRBJ1-4; no reliable D call. The CDR3 runs 16 residues. Germline-derived CDR1 and CDR2 are SGHNT and YYREEE (reference sequence). V lost 5 bases, J lost 2 bases, and 16 bases lay in between. CDR3 nucleotides: TGTGCCAGCAGACTAGAGCCCGGGCGCACTAATGAAAAACTGTTTTTT. This codes for CASRLEPGRTNEKLFF.

The chain carries TRBV10-3 and TRBJ2-7; possibly TRBD2 for D (5 bases). Per the germline V gene, CDR1 is ENHRY and CDR2 is SYGVKD. Trimming left V 3 bases short and J 7 bases short, with 10 bases between. The CDR3 is 12 amino acids. The DNA of the CDR3 is TGTGCCATCAGTGAATTCGAGGGAGAGCAGTACTTC. This sequence encodes CAISEFEGEQYF.

The chain has TRBV20-1 and TRBJ2-7; perhaps TRBD2 as D (5 bases). Per the germline V gene, CDR1 is DFQATT and CDR2 is SNEGSKA (reference sequence). The germline V and J ends were trimmed by 0 bases and 2 bases, with 8 bases remaining between them. This CDR3 spans 13 amino acids. CDR3 protein: CSAREATTYEQYF. The CDR3 DNA reads as TGCAGTGCTAGAGAGGCGACTACCTACGAGCAGTACTTC.

The V and J genes are TRBV11-3 and TRBJ1-2; 7 nucleotides agree with TRBD1. Looked up from germline, CDR1 is SGHNT and CDR2 is YENEEA. Trimming removed 5 bases from V and 9 bases from J; junction bases left unmatched: 6. The CDR3 extends over 12 amino acids. The CDR3 DNA reads as TGTGCCAGCAGCCTTACGGACAGGAGCTACACCTTC. Its translation is CASSLTDRSYTF.

This clonotype was seen a handful of times. This sequence joins TRBV20-1 and TRBJ1-1; 7 bases are shared with TRBD1. Germline trimming cut 0 bases from V and 8 bases from J; bases unmatched to any gene: 9. The length of the CDR3 is 14 residues. In germline, CDR1 is DFQATT, CDR2 SNEGSKA (reference sequence). DNA for the CDR3: TGCAGTGCTAGAGATGTACAGGGGCCGCACGAAGCTTTCTTT. Encoded protein: CSARDVQGPHEAFF.

The V gene is TRBV4-3, the J gene TRBJ2-1; maybe TRBD1 (5 bases). The CDR3 runs 13 residues. Looked up from germline, CDR1 is LGHNA and CDR2 is YSLEER. The V end lost 0 bases, the J end lost 7 bases, and 7 bases lay between the germline ends. In DNA, the CDR3 is TGCGCCAGCAGCCAAGAGGGGCGGAATGAGCAGTTCTTC. The encoded protein is CASSQEGRNEQFF.

This clonotype was observed a few times. The chain combines TRBV2 with TRBJ2-3, with D perhaps TRBD1 (6 bases). Trimming shortened V by 5 bases and J by 5 bases, and 20 bases separated the two germline ends. Per the germline V gene, CDR1 is SNHLY and CDR2 is FYNNEI. This CDR3 spans 16 amino acids. CDR3 region: CASSRTELPPEDTQYF. The CDR3 DNA sequence: TGTGCCAGCAGTCGGACAGAACTCCCCCCCGAAGATACGCAGTATTTT.

This clonotype was found a few times. The chain uses TRBV20-1 and TRBJ2-7, with 8 bases identical to TRBD2. V shed 0 bases and J 5 bases; nucleotides not matched to a gene: 9. The CDR3 length is 15 residues. The germline V gene encodes CDR1 DFQATT and CDR2 SNEGSKA (reference sequence). CDR3 in amino acids: CSAREGLAGNDEQYF. The CDR3 coding sequence is TGCAGTGCTAGAGAAGGATTAGCGGGAAACGACGAGCAGTACTTC.

The chain uses TRBV10-3 and TRBJ2-5; D gene uncertain. V shed 6 bases and J shed 2 bases, with 16 bases lying between them. The CDR3 sequence is 15 residues long. Germline V lookup: CDR1 ENHRY, CDR2 SYGVKD. CDR3 in amino acids: CAISFLSTVQETQYF. The DNA for the CDR3 is TGTGCCATCAGCTTTCTCTCTACTGTACAAGAGACCCAGTACTTC.

This clonotype was observed many times. The rearrangement links TRBV6-6 to TRBJ2-1; either TRBD1 or TRBD2 may fit D (5 bases each). CDR1 MNHNY and CDR2 SVGAGI come from the germline V gene (reference sequence). This CDR3 is 12 amino acids long. V was clipped by 2 bases and J by 8 bases, with 7 bases between them. The CDR3 here is CASSYGGHEQFF. CDR3 in DNA: TGTGCCAGCAGTTACGGGGGTCATGAGCAGTTCTTC.

This clonotype was seen a few times. The genes are TRBV6-1 and TRBJ2-5; D unclear. Germline V CDR1 and CDR2: MNHNS, SASEGT. The CDR3 runs to 13 residues. Trimming removed 8 bases from V and 2 bases from J, with 12 bases in between. Written as DNA, the CDR3 is TGTGCCAGCTGTCGGGCCATACAAGAGACCCAGTACTTC. Its protein product is CASCRAIQETQYF.

This clonotype was detected only a few times. The rearrangement uses TRBV5-1 and TRBJ2-7; 7 bases line up with TRBD1. After removal of 6 bases from V and 3 bases from J, the junction contained 9 bases not matched to a gene. Germline values: CDR1 SGHRS, CDR2 YFSETQ. The CDR3 length is 14 residues. This CDR3 is CASNKGTVFYEQYF. The CDR3, as DNA: TGCGCCAGCAACAAGGGGACAGTTTTCTACGAGCAGTACTTC. The full variable domain, its missing parts supplied by reference TRBV5-1 and TRBJ2-7, is KAGVTQTPRYLIKTRGQQVTLSCSPISGHRSVSWYQQTPGQGLQFLFEYFSETQRNKGNFPGRFSGRQFSNSRSEMNVSTLELGDSALYLCASNKGTVFYEQYFGPGTRLTVT.

A word on this clonotype: This could be a read error, since a much larger clone is one nucleotide away. The chain employs TRBV2 and TRBJ2-2; D is perhaps TRBD1 (6 bases). Germline loops: CDR1 SNHLY, CDR2 FYNNEI. There are 13 residues in the CDR3. Trimming left V 6 bases short and J 2 bases short, with 7 bases between. The CDR3 nucleotides are TGTGCCAGCAGACAGGGAAACACCGGGGAGCTGTTTTTT. This codes for CASRQGNTGELFF.

The J gene is TRBJ2-7, the V gene TRBV7-9; D gene uncertain. Trimming pared 5 bases from V and 0 bases from J, leaving 11 bases between. In germline, CDR1 is SEHNR, CDR2 FQNEAQ (reference sequence). The CDR3 extends over 14 amino acids. As DNA, the CDR3 is TGTGCCAGCAGCCCCTACCAGAGCTCCTACGAGCAGTACTTC. Translated: CASSPYQSSYEQYF.

The CDR3 sequence is CASSFGQGIGYTF. The CDR3 bases are TGTGCCAGCAGTTTCGGACAGGGTATTGGCTACACCTTC. The chain links TRBV12-3 or TRBV12-4 to TRBJ1-2; 8 bases align to TRBD1. The CDR3 totals 13 residues. V shed 3 bases and J 7 bases; nucleotides not matched to a gene: 4.

This clonotype appeared a few times. CDR3 sequence (DNA): TGTGCCACCAGCAGAGGGGGGACTAGCGGGGGACGCCAAGAGACCCAGTACTTC. It yields the protein CATSRGGTSGGRQETQYF. This chain joins TRBV15 and TRBJ2-5, with 14 bases lining up with TRBD2. Germline assignment: CDR1 LNHNV and CDR2 YYDKDF (reference sequence). The V segment lost 1 base and the J segment 1 base; nucleotides outside the gene matches: 5. This CDR3 comprises 18 residues.